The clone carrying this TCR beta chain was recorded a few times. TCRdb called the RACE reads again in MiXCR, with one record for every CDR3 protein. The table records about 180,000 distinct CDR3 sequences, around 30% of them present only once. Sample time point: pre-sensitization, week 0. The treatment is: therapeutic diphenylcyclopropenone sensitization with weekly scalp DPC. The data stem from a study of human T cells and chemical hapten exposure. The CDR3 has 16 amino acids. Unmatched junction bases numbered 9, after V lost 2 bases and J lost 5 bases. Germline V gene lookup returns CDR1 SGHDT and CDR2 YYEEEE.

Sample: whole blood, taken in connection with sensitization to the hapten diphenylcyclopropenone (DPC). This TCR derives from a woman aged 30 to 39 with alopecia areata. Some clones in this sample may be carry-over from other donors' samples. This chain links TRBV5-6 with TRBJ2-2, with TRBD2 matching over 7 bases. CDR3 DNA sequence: TGTGCCAGCAGCTTTCCAGCGGGACCCAGTACCGGGGAGCTGTTTTTT. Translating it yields CASSFPAGPSTGELFF.